A single TCR beta chain is shown here with its context. Between the trimmed V and J ends, which lost 4 bases and 0 bases, there was a span of 13 bases. Germline V CDR1 and CDR2: SGHRS, YFSETQ. The CDR3 sequence is 16 residues long. Positive CCR7 selection of CD45RO-negative cells yielded the naive CD8 cells, and terminally differentiated effector memory CD45RA+ cells were excluded. Deep level was the assay's run setting. The authors distributed each subset's genomic DNA evenly over several immunoSEQ plates. Sequencing used immunoSEQ multiplex PCR; TCRdb keeps in-frame clones, though not all of them. The sample lists roughly 850,000 clones, 96% occurring once. The sample originates from a study of shared clonotypes between healthy human individuals.

This chain connects TRBV5-1 to TRBJ1-4; D is perhaps TRBD1 (6 bases). This sequence originates from a man aged 25-45 years in good health. The sequencing input was naive CD8+ T cells sorted from blood. This CDR3 reads CASSPGGSATNEKLFF. CDR3 sequence (DNA): TGCGCCAGCAGCCCGGGGGGCAGCGCAACTAATGAAAAACTGTTTTTT.